Each of the 3 T cell receptor beta chains below was sequenced from the same sample in a study of blood T cell repertoires in COVID-19. The repertoire was sequenced with immunoSEQ multiplex PCR; TCRdb's copy has only in-frame clones and lacks some. The sample yields 130,000 to 150,000 clones, 85% to 90% seen once. Sequencing input: peripheral blood. These receptors all come from a man aged 50 or older who had recovered from COVID-19.

This sequence joins TRBV5-1 and TRBJ2-5, with 7 bases that match TRBD2. CDR1 is SGHRS, CDR2 YFSETQ, per germline. The CDR3 sequence is 14 residues long. After removal of 0 bases from V and 5 bases from J, the junction contained 4 bases not matched to a gene. The CDR3 sequence: CASSLDWGGETQYF. The CDR3 DNA is TGCGCCAGCAGCTTGGACTGGGGAGGGGAGACCCAGTACTTC.

The rearrangement joins TRBV3-1 (or the pseudogene TRBV3-2) to TRBJ2-5; 10 bases map to TRBD1. The V gene's germline CDR1 is LGHDT and CDR2 YNNKEL (reference sequence). Trimming at V came to 4 bases and at J to 4 bases, leaving 6 bases not matched to a gene. CDR3 length equals 15 residues. The chain's CDR3 is CASSPGWTGGETQYF. Here the CDR3 DNA reads TGTGCCAGCAGCCCAGGTTGGACAGGGGGAGAGACCCAGTACTTC.

CDR3 amino acids: CASKQSTGELFF. The CDR3 DNA follows: TGTGCCAGCAAACAGAGCACCGGGGAGCTGTTTTTT. The J gene is TRBJ2-2, the V gene TRBV28; D is ambiguous. Trimming shortened V by 7 bases and J by 4 bases, and 7 bases separated the two germline ends. The germline CDR1 and CDR2 sequences are MDHEN and SYDVKM. The CDR3 sequence is 12 residues long.